This record covers a single T cell receptor (beta chain). The target of this receptor is not known. No base quality information exists; no much larger clone differs at one position. The sample belongs to a study of beta chain features in type 1 diabetes listed by TCRdb under 2018. Some background on the complete study: Patients and healthy donors did not differ in mean age, gender distribution, total cell number or subset yield. The study compared TCRB repertoires of sorted circulating CD4+ T cell subsets between recently diagnosed type 1 diabetes patients and matched healthy donors. Regulatory and stem cell-like memory subsets were isolated from only 8 patients and roughly 8 healthy donors, whereas naive and central memory subsets came from all 30 or so donors. A total of over 90,000,000 sorted cells were examined across all samples, and a strong correlation was observed between cell number per subset and RNA yield.

The entire isolated RNA was reverse transcribed using the High Capacity cDNA Reverse Transcription Kit, and thus expressed TCRB transcripts were sequenced. Deep immunoSEQ sequencing was performed on naive, central memory and regulatory T cell samples, with an average of about 3.6 million total reads per sample. After sorted cells were lysed in RLT buffer, RNA was extracted with DNase-treated RNeasy Micro or Mini kits, with the choice depending on cell number. Each cell subset was processed separately to prevent cross-contamination, with patient and healthy donor samples processed together. Using the immunoSEQ multiplex PCR, TCRB sequences were amplified from cDNA into 87-bp fragments spanning the CDR3 region. Sequencing of the amplicons was done on the Illumina HiSeq platform. In the paper's pipeline: Synthetic template baselines were used to correct PCR bias computationally, reads within Hamming distance 2 were collapsed together, and singletons that could not be merged were discarded. By aligning reads against IMGT, V, D and J genes, CDR3 length, and insertions or deletions at six rearrangement sites were assigned. Clonotype counts were normalized to sorted cell number within each subset before computing true diversity and Gini coefficients with the tcR R package. The overlap coefficient, calculated on TCRB nucleotide sequences, was used to quantify repertoire sharing. TCRdb stores this immuneACCESS table with in-frame sequences only. Part of the clones is absent; in the studies checked, under half of the shortfall reflects unresolved V genes, and no reason is known for the rest. The V and J calls and clone size are taken from that table; D and trimming were inferred from the DNA. This sample comprises some 250,000 clones, 25% to 35% of them detected only once. The ten biggest clones cover more than 3% of the sample.

Inclusive of the bounding cysteine and phenylalanine, the CDR3 is 11 residues long. The read is trimmed to its CDR3 DNA, 33 bases read in frame from base 1. Based on the germline V gene, the CDR1 and CDR2 sequences are SQVTM and ANQGSEA. V lost 4 bases and J lost 7 bases; the stretch between them is 8 bases long. Each donor gave one peripheral blood draw, averaging roughly 120 mL, which was collected into heparinised tubes. Using a panel that included CD45RO, CCR7, CD25, CD127, CD95 and CD27, naive, central memory, regulatory and stem cell-like memory CD4+ T cells were sorted on a BD FACSAria II. Every sorted population had a purity above 95%. PBMCs were isolated immediately by Lymphoprep density gradient centrifugation and stained directly without culture. So that batch effects would be minimized, each experiment stained and sorted samples in pairs, pairing one healthy donor with one patient. General findings and caveats noted by the study authors: Sequencing cDNA rather than genomic DNA could over-represent highly expressing activated cells, although activation and CD3 levels did not differ between groups. Shorter templates might have been favored by PCR, but patient and control samples were amplified and corrected together, so both groups would have been affected equally by any skew. In all four CD4+ subsets, TCRB CDR3 length was moderately but significantly shorter in type 1 diabetes patients. Fewer insertions and more nucleotide deletions at VDJ recombination sites were observed in patients with type 1 diabetes, implying thymic rearrangement abnormalities. The naive, central memory and regulatory TCRB repertoires appeared to resemble one another more closely among patients than among healthy donors. Because small numbers of individuals were included in the HLA sub-analyses, any influence of HLA type on TCRB rearrangement was left unresolved.

Sequenced sample: central memory CD4+ T cells from blood. Recombination connected TRBV29-1 to TRBJ2-1, with no confident D gene call. The clonotype comes from a man aged 25-45 years in good health. CDR3 sequence: CSVGGSNEQFF. The sequence in DNA is TGCAGCGTTGGGGGATCTAATGAGCAGTTCTTC.